The 26 T cell receptor beta chains reported below all come from one sample, sequenced in a study of blood T cell repertoires in COVID-19. Profiling relied on immunoSEQ multiplex PCR, and the TCRdb table lists in-frame clones only, not all of them. This table has 250,000 to 300,000 clones, 86% appearing once. Sample: peripheral blood. These receptors were taken from a woman in her thirties with COVID-19, enrolled during active disease.

The J gene is TRBJ1-3, the V gene TRBV5-1; possible D gene TRBD1, 5 bases. The CDR3 spans 16 residues. Germline lookup yields CDR1 SGHRS and CDR2 YFSETQ. V was trimmed by 4 bases and J by 0 bases, leaving 14 bases between them. The CDR3 DNA follows: TGCGCCAGCAGCCCCCGGCGGGGGTACTCTGGAAACACCATATATTTT. Translation gives CASSPRRGYSGNTIYF.

The V gene is TRBV6-5, the J gene TRBJ2-7; 7 bases fit TRBD1. The CDR3 is 13 residues long. V shed 7 bases, J shed 0 bases, and the junction held 3 bases outside the gene matches. Per the germline V gene, CDR1 is MNHEY and CDR2 is SVGAGI. CDR3 sequence (DNA): TGTGCCAGCACACAGGGGTCCTCCTACGAGCAGTACTTC. It is translated as CASTQGSSYEQYF.

The CDR3 protein is CASSLEGGSGNTIYF. The CDR3 nucleotides read TGTGCCAGCAGCTTAGAGGGGGGCTCTGGAAACACCATATATTTT. The V and J genes are TRBV11-2 and TRBJ1-3; the D gene is possibly TRBD1 (5 bases). Germline V gene lookup returns CDR1 SGHAT and CDR2 FQNNGV. The CDR3 is made up of 15 amino acids. V was pared by 0 bases and J by 0 bases, with 6 bases between. Supplemented by reference TRBV11-2 and TRBJ1-3, the full variable domain reads EAGVAQSPRYKIIEKRQSVAFWCNPISGHATLYWYQQILGQGPKLLIQFQNNGVVDDSQLPKDRFSAERLKGVDSTLKIQPAKLEDSAVYLCASSLEGGSGNTIYFGEGSWLTVV.

CDR3 residues: CASSPSGGLRNEQFF. Written as DNA, the CDR3 is TGTGCCAGCTCACCGAGCGGGGGGTTAAGGAATGAGCAGTTCTTC. The V gene is TRBV18, the J gene TRBJ2-1; 9 positions match TRBD2. V shed 3 bases and J 7 bases; nucleotides not matched to a gene: 7. There are 15 residues in the CDR3. CDR1 and CDR2 from the germline V gene are KGHSH and LQKENI.

The rearrangement joins TRBV10-3 to TRBJ2-5, with 7 bases aligning to TRBD2. Germline CDR1 ENHRY, CDR2 SYGVKD. The CDR3 consists of 13 residues. With V trimmed by 8 bases and J by 6 bases, 9 bases remained unmatched. CDR3 sequence: CAIGSGVGKTQYF. The CDR3, as DNA: TGTGCCATCGGGAGCGGGGTTGGGAAGACCCAGTACTTC.

CDR3 sequence: CASSAHGSEQYF. DNA of the CDR3: TGTGCCAGCAGCGCCCACGGGAGCGAGCAGTACTTC. The chain couples TRBV12-3 or TRBV12-4 to TRBJ2-7, with D maybe TRBD2 (6 bases). The CDR3 is 12 residues long. Trimming removed 6 bases from V and 6 bases from J, with 12 bases in between.

This rearrangement joins TRBV10-3 to TRBJ1-3, with 7 bases fitting TRBD1. The V gene's germline CDR1 is ENHRY and CDR2 SYGVKD. V gave up 7 bases and J gave up 0 bases; unmatched junction bases: 3. The CDR3 consists of 14 residues. The CDR3 DNA follows: TGTGCCATCACCCGGACAGGCTCTGGAAACACCATATATTTT. Its translation is CAITRTGSGNTIYF.

J is TRBJ1-1 and V is TRBV5-1; 7 positions match TRBD1. The CDR3 consists of 15 residues. J lost 4 bases, V lost 1 base, and 7 bases had no gene match. Per the germline V gene, CDR1 is SGHRS and CDR2 is YFSETQ. The CDR3, as DNA: TGCGCCAGCAGCTTGACTCAGGGGGGAGGCACTGAAGCTTTCTTT. Amino acid sequence: CASSLTQGGGTEAFF.

The CDR3 DNA reads as TGTGCCAGCGGGCAGGGCAAGAACACTGAAGCTTTCTTT. Residues: CASGQGKNTEAFF. V is TRBV2 and J is TRBJ1-1, with a possible D match to TRBD1 (5 bases). CDR3 length: 13 amino acids. Trimming stripped 8 bases from V and 1 base from J, with 11 bases between. CDR1 and CDR2 from the germline V gene are SNHLY and FYNNEI.

The CDR3 DNA reads as TGTGCCAGCAGCGCAGTTGGAGTGCGGGGGAACGCAGATACGCAGTATTTT. Its protein is CASSAVGVRGNADTQYF. The chain is built from TRBV2 and TRBJ2-3; TRBD2 matches at 7 bases. CDR3 size: 17 residues. J was trimmed by 4 bases and V by 6 bases; bases with no gene match: 16. Germline V lookup: CDR1 SNHLY, CDR2 FYNNEI.

The CDR3 reads CASSPTGGSGREQYF. CDR3 sequence (DNA): TGTGCCAGCAGTCCAACAGGGGGCTCTGGCCGGGAGCAGTACTTC. V usage is TRBV9 and J usage is TRBJ2-7, with TRBD1 matching 9 bases. The germline V gene has CDR1 SGDLS and CDR2 YYNGEE. CDR3 length equals 15 residues. V shed 5 bases and J 7 bases; nucleotides not matched to a gene: 13.

The chain joins TRBV19 to TRBJ1-1, with D hard to call. The CDR3 runs 13 residues. The V end lost 3 bases, the J end lost 3 bases, and 8 bases lay between the germline ends. From germline, CDR1 is LNHDA and CDR2 SQIVND (reference sequence). CDR3: CASSIPGYTEAFF. The CDR3 bases are TGTGCCAGTAGTATCCCGGGGTACACTGAAGCTTTCTTT.

This clone was counted only a few times. This chain connects TRBV7-2 to TRBJ1-2; 8 bases align to TRBD1. The CDR3 has 14 residues. The V gene end was trimmed by 5 bases and the J gene end by 5 bases; junction bases not matched to a gene: 7. The germline CDR1 and CDR2 sequences are SGHTA and FQGNSA. The CDR3 reads CASSADRGGYGYTF. The CDR3 DNA is TGTGCCAGCAGCGCCGACAGGGGAGGATATGGCTACACCTTC.

CDR3 bases: TGTGCCAGCTCACCTCGCCCCGAGGGACAGAGCAATCAGCCCCAGCATTTT. Its translation is CASSPRPEGQSNQPQHF. The chain carries TRBV18 and TRBJ1-5, with 7 bases that match TRBD1. The CDR3 length is 17 residues. The V segment lost 3 bases and the J segment 1 base; nucleotides outside the gene matches: 9. Germline values: CDR1 KGHSH, CDR2 LQKENI.

The chain has TRBV6-4 and TRBJ2-7, with 12 bases matching TRBD2. Germline CDR1 MRHNA, CDR2 SNTAGT. The CDR3 sequence is 17 residues long. Germline trimming cut 0 bases from V and 6 bases from J; bases unmatched to any gene: 9. This CDR3 reads CASSDSRSSGGAIEQYF. The DNA of the CDR3 is TGTGCCAGCAGTGACTCGAGATCTAGCGGGGGGGCCATCGAGCAGTACTTC.

V gene TRBV7-9 combines with J gene TRBJ1-3; 7 bases are shared with TRBD1. V shed 5 bases and J 2 bases; nucleotides not matched to a gene: 6. The germline CDR1 and CDR2 sequences are SEHNR and FQNEAQ (reference sequence). There are 15 residues in the CDR3. The CDR3 DNA sequence: TGTGCCAGCAGCCTTGAAGGGGGCACTGGAAACACCATATATTTT. Encoded protein: CASSLEGGTGNTIYF.

The V call is TRBV6-2 or TRBV6-3, the J call TRBJ2-1, with D possibly matching TRBD2 (5 bases). CDR3 length equals 16 residues. Germline V gives CDR1 MNHEY, CDR2 SVGEGT. V lost 6 bases and J lost 1, with 16 bases in between. CDR3 DNA: TGTGCCAGCAGCTCCTCGGGGATGGGGTCCTACAATGAGCAGTTCTTC. It yields the protein CASSSSGMGSYNEQFF.

The gene calls are TRBV7-2 and TRBJ2-2; 9 bases agree with TRBD2. The trim removed 3 bases at V and 6 bases at J, leaving 8 bases unmatched. Germline values: CDR1 SGHTA, CDR2 FQGNSA. The CDR3 is made up of 16 amino acids. The CDR3 DNA reads TGTGCCAGCAGCTTTCTCCTAGCGGGGCGGGCCGGGGAGCTGTTTTTT. Its protein is CASSFLLAGRAGELFF.

CDR3 bases: TGTGCCAGCAGCTTAGCCCGGGTTAAGGATACGCAGTATTTT. It specifies CASSLARVKDTQYF. The genes are TRBV7-2 and TRBJ2-3; no clear D. The CDR3 runs 14 residues. From germline, CDR1 is SGHTA and CDR2 FQGNSA. V lost 0 bases and J 6 bases, leaving 10 bases between the germline ends.

This clone was observed once. This sequence joins TRBV27 and TRBJ2-4; 8 bases map to TRBD1. The CDR3 extends over 16 amino acids. Germline assignment: CDR1 MNHEY and CDR2 SMNVEV (reference sequence). J lost 0 bases, V lost 10 bases, and 11 bases had no gene match. In DNA, the CDR3 is TGTGCCACATCCGTGGAACAGGGGGTAGCCAAAAACATTCAGTACTTC. It specifies CATSVEQGVAKNIQYF.

The chain has TRBV28 and TRBJ1-2; D perhaps matches TRBD1 (5 bases). The CDR3 covers 13 residues. V dropped 5 bases and J dropped 4 bases, with 11 bases sitting between them. CDR1 and CDR2 from the germline V gene are MDHEN and SYDVKM. The CDR3 DNA reads as TGTGCCAGCAGTCTATTGACAGTCTATGGCTACACCTTC. Protein sequence: CASSLLTVYGYTF.

The rearrangement links TRBV6-5 to TRBJ1-5; 8 nucleotides agree with TRBD1. V lost 5 bases and J lost 4; bases outside the gene matches: 7. The germline gives CDR1 MNHEY, CDR2 SVGAGI. This CDR3 has 15 amino acids. CDR3 protein: CASSIGTGLNQPQHF. The CDR3 DNA is TGTGCCAGCAGTATAGGGACAGGCTTAAATCAGCCCCAGCATTTT.

The genes are TRBV3-1 (or the pseudogene TRBV3-2) and TRBJ2-1; maybe TRBD2 (5 bases). In germline, CDR1 is LGHDT, CDR2 YNNKEL (reference sequence). The CDR3 is made up of 14 amino acids. The V end lost 8 bases, the J end lost 5 bases, and 16 bases lay between the germline ends. The CDR3 region has the DNA TGTGCCAGCCGCGAGCCGGGGTTAAACAATGAGCAGTTCTTC. This sequence encodes CASREPGLNNEQFF.

The J gene is TRBJ2-1, the V gene TRBV9; 7 nucleotides align to TRBD2. J gave up 7 bases and V 2 bases, and 9 bases lay outside the gene matches. CDR1 and CDR2 from the germline V gene are SGDLS and YYNGEE. The CDR3 totals 15 residues. CDR3 DNA: TGTGCCAGCAGCGTGTCTTCGGGGGGTAGGAATGAGCAGTTCTTC. It specifies CASSVSSGGRNEQFF. The full variable domain, rest sourced from reference TRBV9 and TRBJ2-1, is DSGVTQTPKHLITATGQRVTLRCSPRSGDLSVYWYQQSLDQGLQFLIQYYNGEERAKGNILERFSAQQFPDLHSELNLSSLELGDSALYFCASSVSSGGRNEQFFGPGTRLTVL.

The rearrangement links TRBV19 to TRBJ1-5, with 9 nucleotides matching TRBD1. The CDR3 has 17 amino acids. The germline CDR1 and CDR2 sequences are LNHDA and SQIVND (reference sequence). The V and J ends lost 1 base and 7 bases, in that order; junction bases with no gene match: 11. The CDR3 is CASSIGTGERASQPQHF. CDR3 sequence (DNA): TGTGCCAGTAGTATAGGGACAGGGGAACGAGCATCACAGCCCCAGCATTTT.

The chain has TRBV5-8 and TRBJ1-6; no clear D. CDR1 SGHTS and CDR2 YDEGEE come from the germline V gene. This CDR3 comprises 14 residues. V shed 1 base and J shed 0 bases, with 2 bases lying between them. DNA of the CDR3: TGTGCCAGCAGCTTGCTCTCCTATAATTCACCCCTCCACTTT. This gives the protein CASSLLSYNSPLHF.